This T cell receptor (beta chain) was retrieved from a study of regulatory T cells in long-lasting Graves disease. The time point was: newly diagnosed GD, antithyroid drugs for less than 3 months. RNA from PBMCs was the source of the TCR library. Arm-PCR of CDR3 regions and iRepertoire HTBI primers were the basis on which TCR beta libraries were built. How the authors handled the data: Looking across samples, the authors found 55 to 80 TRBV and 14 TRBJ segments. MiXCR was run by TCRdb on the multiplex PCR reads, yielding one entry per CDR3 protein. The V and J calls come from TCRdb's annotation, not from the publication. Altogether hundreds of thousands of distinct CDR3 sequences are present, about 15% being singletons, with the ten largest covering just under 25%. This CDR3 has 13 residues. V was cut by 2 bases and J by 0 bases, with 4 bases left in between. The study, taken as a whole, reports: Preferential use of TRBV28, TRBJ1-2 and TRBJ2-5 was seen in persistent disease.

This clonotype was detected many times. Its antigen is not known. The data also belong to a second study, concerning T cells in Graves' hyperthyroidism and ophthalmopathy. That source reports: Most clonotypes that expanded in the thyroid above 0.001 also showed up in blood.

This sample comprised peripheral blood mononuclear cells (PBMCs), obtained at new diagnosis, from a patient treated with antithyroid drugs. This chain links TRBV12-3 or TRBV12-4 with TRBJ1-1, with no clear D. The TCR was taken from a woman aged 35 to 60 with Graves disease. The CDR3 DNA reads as TGTGCCAGCAGTTTACGGATGAACACTGAAGCTTTCTTT. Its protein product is CASSLRMNTEAFF.